The rows below give T cell receptor beta chains drawn from one sample of a study of PD-L1 blockade in urothelial cancer. Here immunoSEQ multiplex PCR was the method, and the copy in TCRdb shows in-frame clones only, minus some. The sample holds 120,000 or so clones, roughly 88% seen once. The sequencing here drew on PBMCs, taken around atezolizumab (anti-PD-L1) treatment. Receptor source: a man in his forties or fifties with urothelial cancer. The CDR3 runs from the conserved cysteine through the conserved F or W. The D gene is left open where the match is weak. Only some rows state a clone size, as once, few, many or a class for expanded clones.

j_call,clone_size,v_call,d_call,cdr3_nt,cdr3_aa
TRBJ2-7,.,TRBV30,TRBD2,TGTGCCTGGAGTGTACTTCTCGGACTAGCGGGAGGCCTGTCCTACGAGCAGTACTTC,CAWSVLLGLAGGLSYEQYF
TRBJ2-7,few,TRBV5-1,.,TGCGCCAGCAGCTTGGGAGGAGGCCCCTACGAGCAGTACTTC,CASSLGGGPYEQYF
TRBJ2-7,.,TRBV30,.,TGTGCCTGGCGACGGGGCTACGAGCAGTACTTC,CAWRRGYEQYF
TRBJ1-2,.,TRBV19,.,TGTGCCAGTAGTTCCAGTAGCGCTAACTATGGCTACACCTTC,CASSSSSANYGYTF
TRBJ2-1,.,TRBV19,TRBD2,TGTGCCAGTAGTAAAGGACTAGCGGGGAACAATGAGCAGTTCTTC,CASSKGLAGNNEQFF
TRBJ1-1,.,TRBV7-9,.,TGTGCCAGCAGCCCGACACAGAGTTTT,CASSPTQSF
TRBJ2-1,.,TRBV10-2,TRBD2,TGCGCCAGCAGGACTAGCGACCTCTACAATGAGCAGTTCTTC,CASRTSDLYNEQFF
TRBJ1-4,.,TRBV6-5,TRBD1,TGTGCCAGCAGTCTAAACAGGGGGCTCAGGGAAAAACTGTTTTTT,CASSLNRGLREKLFF
TRBJ2-7,few,TRBV11-3,.,TGTGCCAGCAGCTTGGGGCACGACGAGCAGTACTTC,CASSLGHDEQYF
TRBJ2-7,.,TRBV30,.,TGTGCCTGGACCCGGGGAGGAGACGAGCAGTACTTC,CAWTRGGDEQYF
TRBJ1-6,.,TRBV6-1,.,TGTGCCAGCAGACTTGGGCAGGGAAGCTCACCCCTCCACTTT,CASRLGQGSSPLHF
TRBJ1-5,.,TRBV28,TRBD1,TGTGCCAGCAGTCGCCCCGGGACAGGGAACGTTAATAGCAATCAGCCCCAGCATTTT,CASSRPGTGNVNSNQPQHF
TRBJ2-1,.,TRBV11-2,TRBD2,TGTGCCAGCAGCTTAGGACTAGCCGGGGCCAATGAGCAGTTCTTC,CASSLGLAGANEQFF
TRBJ2-1,.,TRBV2,TRBD1,TGTGCCAGCAGTGAAGGGCCGGGACAGGTTGCTGTCTTC,CASSEGPGQVAVF
TRBJ2-3,.,TRBV19,TRBD1,TGTGCCAGTAGCAGGGACAGGAGCACAGATACGCAGTATTTT,CASSRDRSTDTQYF
TRBJ1-2,.,TRBV5-4,.,TGTGCCAGCAGCCAGGGGCCGGGTGGCTACACCTTC,CASSQGPGGYTF
TRBJ2-7,.,TRBV28,TRBD2,TGTGCCAGCAGTTTATATAAATTGTGGACTAGCGGGAGGGATCCCACGTACTTC,CASSLYKLWTSGRDPTYF
TRBJ2-1,few,TRBV7-3,TRBD1,TGTGCCAGCAGCGAGACCGGGACAGGGTTTAACAATGAGCAGTTCTTC,CASSETGTGFNNEQFF
TRBJ1-3,.,TRBV4-2,.,TGTGCCAGCAGCCGGGGCGGGGGGTCGCTACTTTCTGGAAACACCATATATTTT,CASSRGGGSLLSGNTIYF
TRBJ2-1,.,TRBV27,.,TGTGCCAGTCGAGGCGTCGGGTCCGAGCAGTTCTTC,CASRGVGSEQFF
TRBJ1-1,.,TRBV30,.,TGTGCCTGGAGTGTAATGGCAAACACTGAAGCTTTCTTT,CAWSVMANTEAFF
TRBJ2-7,.,TRBV18,TRBD1,TGTGCCAGCTCAACAGGGGACTCCTACGAGCAGTACTTC,CASSTGDSYEQYF
TRBJ2-3,.,TRBV5-1,TRBD1,TGCGCCAGCAGCTTAGGGGGCCGGATTACAGATACGCAGTATTTT,CASSLGGRITDTQYF
TRBJ2-5,.,TRBV29-1,.,TGCAGCGCTAGGGACTCCTCGATGACCCAGTACTTC,CSARDSSMTQYF
TRBJ2-4,.,TRBV7-2,.,TGTGCCAGCAGCCCCAGACAGGACATAGCCAAAAACATTCAGTACTTC,CASSPRQDIAKNIQYF
TRBJ1-5,.,TRBV19,.,TGTGCCAGTAGCCGGGGGACTCGAAGTCAGCCCCAGCATTTT,CASSRGTRSQPQHF
TRBJ2-7,.,TRBV20-1,.,TGCAGTGCTAGCGGGAGCGTAGAGCAGTACTTC,CSASGSVEQYF
TRBJ2-7,.,TRBV6-1,.,TGTGCCAGCCTGGACAGACTCGGTGAGCAGTACTTC,CASLDRLGEQYF
TRBJ2-3,once,TRBV5-1,.,TGCGCCAGCAGGCAGCGCCCTGAAAGCACAGATACGCAGTATTTT,CASRQRPESTDTQYF
TRBJ2-1,.,TRBV28,TRBD2,TGTGCCAGCAGTTTAAGTGCTAGCGGGGTAGGGAATGAGCAGTTCTTC,CASSLSASGVGNEQFF
TRBJ2-3,.,TRBV30,.,TGTGCCTGGAGTGGGTTCGGGAGCACAGATACGCAGTATTTT,CAWSGFGSTDTQYF
TRBJ2-7,.,TRBV5-1,.,TGCGCCAGCAGCTCGGGGGTCGGGGCTTACGAGCAGTACTTC,CASSSGVGAYEQYF
TRBJ1-1,.,TRBV7-2,.,TGTGCCAGCAGCGCGGACTGGAACACTGAAGCTTTCTTT,CASSADWNTEAFF
TRBJ2-7,few,TRBV5-4,TRBD2,TGTGCCAGCAGCTTGAAACTAGCGGGGGCCTACGAGCAGTACTTC,CASSLKLAGAYEQYF
TRBJ2-7,.,TRBV7-8,.,TGTGCCAGCAGCTTACTCCCCACAGTGACCTACGAGCAGTACTTC,CASSLLPTVTYEQYF
TRBJ1-6,few,TRBV27,.,TGTGCCAGCAGTCGAGGGTTACCTCACAATTCACCCCTCCACTTT,CASSRGLPHNSPLHF
TRBJ1-3,.,TRBV6-5,.,TGTGCCAGCAGTAACCCTGACAGACTTGGAAACACCATATATTTT,CASSNPDRLGNTIYF
TRBJ2-7,once,TRBV10-3,.,TGTGCCATCAGGGAGACGGGCTACGAGCAGTACTTC,CAIRETGYEQYF
TRBJ2-2,.,TRBV9,.,TGTGCCAGCAGCGTAGGGGCTCATAACACCGGGGAGCTGTTTTTT,CASSVGAHNTGELFF
TRBJ2-7,.,TRBV18,.,TGTGCCAGCTCGGAGGGATACGAGCAGTACTTC,CASSEGYEQYF
TRBJ1-5,.,TRBV5-5,.,TGTGCCAGCAGCTTGTACGGGGACACCAATCAGCCCCAGCATTTT,CASSLYGDTNQPQHF
TRBJ2-5,.,TRBV7-7,.,TGTGCTAGCGCACAGGGCCTCCAAGAGACCCAGTACTTC,CASAQGLQETQYF
TRBJ1-1,.,TRBV30,.,TGTGCCTGGAATCCCAGGGGCAGGAACACTGAAGCTTTCTTT,CAWNPRGRNTEAFF
TRBJ2-4,.,TRBV4-1,TRBD1,TGCGCCAGCAGCCAAGAGGAGGACAGGGGGATAGCCAAAAACATTCAGTACTTC,CASSQEEDRGIAKNIQYF
TRBJ2-5,.,TRBV2,TRBD1,TGTGCCAGTTGGGACAGGGGTTGGGAAGAGACCCAGTACTTC,CASWDRGWEETQYF
TRBJ1-1,.,TRBV2,.,TGTGCCAGAGGGAGCGGCCCGAACACTGAAGCTTTCTTT,CARGSGPNTEAFF
TRBJ1-1,few,TRBV10-3,.,TGTGCCATCAGGGACTTAGACGGGACTGAAGCTTTCTTT,CAIRDLDGTEAFF
TRBJ1-1,.,TRBV5-4,TRBD1,TGTGCCAGCAGCTCCGGGACAGGGACTATGAACACTGAAGCTTTCTTT,CASSSGTGTMNTEAFF
TRBJ2-2,.,TRBV15,TRBD1,TGTGCCACCAGCAGGGGACAGAGGAACACCGGGGAGCTGTTTTTT,CATSRGQRNTGELFF
TRBJ1-1,.,TRBV7-2,.,TGTGCCAGCAGCTTACATGGTAGCATAGGTACTGAAGCTTTCTTT,CASSLHGSIGTEAFF
TRBJ2-5,.,TRBV7-9,TRBD1,TGTGCCAGCAGCTCGACCGGGACAGGCCTCATACAAGAGACCCAGTACTTC,CASSSTGTGLIQETQYF
TRBJ2-2,.,TRBV19,.,TGTGCCAGTACAGGGTCGAACACCGGGGAGCTGTTTTTT,CASTGSNTGELFF
TRBJ1-2,.,TRBV28,TRBD1,TGTGCCAGCAGTCTGATGCCGGGACAGGGGAACTATGGCTACACCTTC,CASSLMPGQGNYGYTF
TRBJ2-7,.,TRBV7-2,.,TGTGCCAGCAGCTGGCCGGGGTTTTACGAGCAGTACTTC,CASSWPGFYEQYF
TRBJ1-1,.,TRBV30,.,TGTGCCTGGAGTCTAGGGGGAAACACTGAAGCTTTCTTT,CAWSLGGNTEAFF
TRBJ2-3,.,TRBV7-9,TRBD2,TGTGCCAGCAGCTTGGTAGCGGGAGTTGTAGATACGCAGTATTTT,CASSLVAGVVDTQYF
TRBJ2-4,.,TRBV2,TRBD2,TGTGCCAGCAGCCCGATAGCGGGAGGGCTCCGGTACTTC,CASSPIAGGLRYF
TRBJ2-1,.,TRBV5-6,.,TGTGCCAGCAGCTTGATTTCAGAAAGCTCCTACAATGAGCAGTTCTTC,CASSLISESSYNEQFF
TRBJ2-7,.,TRBV5-8,TRBD1,TGTGCCAGCATAGCAGGGACAGATATGATCTACGAGCAGTACTTC,CASIAGTDMIYEQYF
TRBJ2-3,.,TRBV7-9,.,TGTGCCAGCAGCTTACGGTCGACTAGCACAGATACGCAGTATTTT,CASSLRSTSTDTQYF